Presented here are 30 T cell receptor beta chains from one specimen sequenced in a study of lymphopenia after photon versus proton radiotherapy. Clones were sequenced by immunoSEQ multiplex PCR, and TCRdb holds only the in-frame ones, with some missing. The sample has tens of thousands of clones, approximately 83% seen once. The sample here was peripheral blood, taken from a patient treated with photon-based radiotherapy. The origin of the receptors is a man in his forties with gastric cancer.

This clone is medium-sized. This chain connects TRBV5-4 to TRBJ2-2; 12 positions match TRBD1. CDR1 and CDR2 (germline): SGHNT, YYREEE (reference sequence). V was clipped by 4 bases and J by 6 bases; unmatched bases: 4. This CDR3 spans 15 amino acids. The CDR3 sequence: CASSGGQGAAGELFF. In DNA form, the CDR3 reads TGTGCCAGCAGCGGGGGACAGGGGGCGGCCGGGGAGCTGTTTTTT. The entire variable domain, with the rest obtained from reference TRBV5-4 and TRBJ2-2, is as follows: ETGVTQSPTHLIKTRGQQVTLRCSSQSGHNTVSWYQQALGQGPQFIFQYYREEENGRGNFPPRFSGLQFPNYSSELNVNALELDDSALYLCASSGGQGAAGELFFGEGSRLTVL.

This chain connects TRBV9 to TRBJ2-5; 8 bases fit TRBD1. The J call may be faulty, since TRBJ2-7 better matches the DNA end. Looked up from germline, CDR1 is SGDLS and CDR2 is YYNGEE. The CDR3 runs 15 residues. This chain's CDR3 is CASSPRTGISYEQYF. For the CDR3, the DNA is TGTGCCAGCAGCCCCCGGACAGGGATTTCCTACGAGCAGTACTTC.

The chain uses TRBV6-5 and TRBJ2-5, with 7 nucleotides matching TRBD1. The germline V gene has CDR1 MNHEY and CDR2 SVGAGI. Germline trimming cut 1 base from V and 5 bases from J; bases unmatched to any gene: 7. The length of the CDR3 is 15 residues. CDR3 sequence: CASSYYTGAGETQYF. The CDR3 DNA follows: TGTGCCAGCAGTTACTACACAGGGGCCGGGGAGACCCAGTACTTC.

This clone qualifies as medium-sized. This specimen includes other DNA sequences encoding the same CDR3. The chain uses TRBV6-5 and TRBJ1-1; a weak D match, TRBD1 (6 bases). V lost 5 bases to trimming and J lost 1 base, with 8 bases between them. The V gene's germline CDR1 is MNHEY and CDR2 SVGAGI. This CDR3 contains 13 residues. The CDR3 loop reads CASSPGANTEAFF. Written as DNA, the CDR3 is TGTGCCAGCAGTCCAGGGGCGAACACTGAAGCTTTCTTT.

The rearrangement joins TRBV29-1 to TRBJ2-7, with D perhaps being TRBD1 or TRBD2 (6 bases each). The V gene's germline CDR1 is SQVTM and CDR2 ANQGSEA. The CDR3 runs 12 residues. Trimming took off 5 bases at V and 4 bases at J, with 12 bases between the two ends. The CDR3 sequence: CSVRGAVYEQYF. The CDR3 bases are TGCAGCGTTAGGGGGGCGGTTTACGAGCAGTACTTC.

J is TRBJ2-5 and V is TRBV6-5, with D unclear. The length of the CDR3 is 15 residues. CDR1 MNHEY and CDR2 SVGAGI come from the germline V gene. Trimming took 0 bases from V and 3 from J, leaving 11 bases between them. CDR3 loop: CASSYSILDKETQYF. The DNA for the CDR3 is TGTGCCAGCAGTTACTCGATCCTCGATAAAGAGACCCAGTACTTC.

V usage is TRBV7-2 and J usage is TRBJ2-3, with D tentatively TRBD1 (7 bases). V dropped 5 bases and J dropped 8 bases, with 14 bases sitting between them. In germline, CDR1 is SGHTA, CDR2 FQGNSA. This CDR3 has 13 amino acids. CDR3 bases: TGTGCCAGCAGCCCGCGGGACAGCGGTACGCAGTATTTT. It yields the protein CASSPRDSGTQYF.

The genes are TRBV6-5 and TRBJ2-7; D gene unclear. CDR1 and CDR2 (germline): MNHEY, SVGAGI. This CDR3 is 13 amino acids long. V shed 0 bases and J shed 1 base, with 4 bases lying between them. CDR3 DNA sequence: TGTGCCAGCAGTTACTCGCTATCCTACGAGCAGTACTTC. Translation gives CASSYSLSYEQYF.

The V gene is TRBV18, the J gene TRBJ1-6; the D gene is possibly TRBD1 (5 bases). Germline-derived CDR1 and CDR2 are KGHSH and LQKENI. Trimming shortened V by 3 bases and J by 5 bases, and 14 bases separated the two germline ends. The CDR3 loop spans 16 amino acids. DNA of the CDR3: TGTGCCAGCTCACCGTTCGGGGGAACTAATAATTCACCCCTCCACTTT. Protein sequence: CASSPFGGTNNSPLHF.

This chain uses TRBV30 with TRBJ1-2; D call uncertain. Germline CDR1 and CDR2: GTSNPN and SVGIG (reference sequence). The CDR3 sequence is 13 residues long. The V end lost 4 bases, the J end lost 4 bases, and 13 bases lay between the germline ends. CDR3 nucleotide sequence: TGTGCCTGGATCGCGGTGTATGGCTATGGCTACACCTTC. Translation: CAWIAVYGYGYTF.

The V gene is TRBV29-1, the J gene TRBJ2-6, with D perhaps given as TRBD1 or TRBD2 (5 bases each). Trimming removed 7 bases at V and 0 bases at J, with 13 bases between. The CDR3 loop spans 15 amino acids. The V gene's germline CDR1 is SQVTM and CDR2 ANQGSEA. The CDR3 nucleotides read TGCAGCGCGAGGGCAGGGAGCTCTGGGGCCAACGTCCTGACTTTC. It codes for CSARAGSSGANVLTF.

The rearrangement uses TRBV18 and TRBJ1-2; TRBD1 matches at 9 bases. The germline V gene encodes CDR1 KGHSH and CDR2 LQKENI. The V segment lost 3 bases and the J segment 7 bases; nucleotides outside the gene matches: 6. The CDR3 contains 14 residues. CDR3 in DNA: TGTGCCAGCTCACCGGTACAGGGGGCGTCTGGCTACACCTTC. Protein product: CASSPVQGASGYTF. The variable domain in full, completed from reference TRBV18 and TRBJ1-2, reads NAGVMQNPRHLVRRRGQEARLRCSPMKGHSHVYWYRQLPEEGLKFMVYLQKENIIDESGMPKERFSAEFPKEGPSILRIQQVVRGDSAAYFCASSPVQGASGYTFGSGTRLTVV.

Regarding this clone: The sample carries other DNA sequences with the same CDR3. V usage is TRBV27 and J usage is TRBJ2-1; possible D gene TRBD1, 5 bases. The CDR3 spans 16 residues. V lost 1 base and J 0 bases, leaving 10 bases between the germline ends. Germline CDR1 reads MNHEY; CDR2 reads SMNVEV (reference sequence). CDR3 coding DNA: TGTGCCAGCAGTTTATTTGGCGACAGCTCCTACAATGAGCAGTTCTTC. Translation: CASSLFGDSSYNEQFF.

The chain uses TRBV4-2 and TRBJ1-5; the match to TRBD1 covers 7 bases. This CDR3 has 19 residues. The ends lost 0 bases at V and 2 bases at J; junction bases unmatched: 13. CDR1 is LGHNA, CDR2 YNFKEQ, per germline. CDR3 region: CASSQDDKGAGKGNQPQHF. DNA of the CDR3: TGTGCCAGCAGCCAAGATGATAAGGGGGCTGGGAAGGGCAATCAGCCCCAGCATTTT.

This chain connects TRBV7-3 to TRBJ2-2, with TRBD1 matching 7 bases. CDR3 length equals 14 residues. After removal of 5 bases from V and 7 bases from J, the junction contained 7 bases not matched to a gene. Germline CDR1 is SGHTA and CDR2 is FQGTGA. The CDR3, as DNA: TGTGCCAGCAGCCCAGGGGGTTCGAGCGGGGAGCTGTTTTTT. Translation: CASSPGGSSGELFF.

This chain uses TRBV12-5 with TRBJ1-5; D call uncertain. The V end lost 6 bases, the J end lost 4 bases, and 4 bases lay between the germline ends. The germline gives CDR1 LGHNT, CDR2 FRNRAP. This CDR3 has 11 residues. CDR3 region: CASGLNQPQHF. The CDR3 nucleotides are TGTGCTAGTGGCTTAAATCAGCCCCAGCATTTT. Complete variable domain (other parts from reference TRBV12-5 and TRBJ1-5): DARVTQTPRHKVTEMGQEVTMRCQPILGHNTVFWYRQTMMQGLELLAYFRNRAPLDDSGMPKDRFSAEMPDATLATLKIQPSEPRDSAVYFCASGLNQPQHFGDGTRLSIL.

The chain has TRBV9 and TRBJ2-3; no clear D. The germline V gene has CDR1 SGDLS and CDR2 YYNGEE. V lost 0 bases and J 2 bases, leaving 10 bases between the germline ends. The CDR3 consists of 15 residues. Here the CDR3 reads CASSVVSLSTDTQYF. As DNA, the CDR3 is TGTGCCAGCAGCGTAGTGAGCCTTTCCACAGATACGCAGTATTTT.

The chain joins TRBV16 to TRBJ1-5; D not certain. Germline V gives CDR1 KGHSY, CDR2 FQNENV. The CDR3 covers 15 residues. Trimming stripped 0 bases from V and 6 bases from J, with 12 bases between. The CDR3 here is CASSQSVSARQPQHF. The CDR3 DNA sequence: TGTGCCAGCAGCCAATCGGTATCCGCCCGTCAGCCCCAGCATTTT.

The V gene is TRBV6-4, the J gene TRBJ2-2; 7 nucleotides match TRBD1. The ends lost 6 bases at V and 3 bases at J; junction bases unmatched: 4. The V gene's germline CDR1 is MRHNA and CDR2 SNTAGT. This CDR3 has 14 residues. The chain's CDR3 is CASSQQGYTGELFF. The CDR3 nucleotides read TGTGCCAGCAGCCAACAGGGGTACACCGGGGAGCTGTTTTTT.

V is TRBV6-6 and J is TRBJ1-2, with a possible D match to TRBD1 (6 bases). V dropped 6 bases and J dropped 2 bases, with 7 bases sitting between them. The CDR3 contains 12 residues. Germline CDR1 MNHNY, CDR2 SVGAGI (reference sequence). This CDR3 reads CASRQGNYGYTF. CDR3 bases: TGTGCCAGCAGACAGGGAAACTATGGCTACACCTTC.

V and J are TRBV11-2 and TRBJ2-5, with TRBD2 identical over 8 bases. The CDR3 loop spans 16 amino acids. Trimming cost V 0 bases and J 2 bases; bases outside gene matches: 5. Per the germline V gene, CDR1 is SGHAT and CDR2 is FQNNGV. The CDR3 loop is CASSLEGTSRQETQYF. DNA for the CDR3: TGTGCCAGCAGCTTAGAGGGGACTAGTAGGCAAGAGACCCAGTACTTC.

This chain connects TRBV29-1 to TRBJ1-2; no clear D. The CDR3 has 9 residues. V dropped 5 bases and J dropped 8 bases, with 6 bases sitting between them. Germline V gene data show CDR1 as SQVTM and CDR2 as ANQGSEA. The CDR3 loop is CSVSEGYTF. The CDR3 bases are TGCAGCGTTTCAGAAGGCTACACCTTC.

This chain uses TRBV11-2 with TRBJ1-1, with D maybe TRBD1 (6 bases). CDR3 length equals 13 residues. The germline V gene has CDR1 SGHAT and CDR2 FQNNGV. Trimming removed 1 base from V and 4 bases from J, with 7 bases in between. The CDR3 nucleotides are TGTGCCAGCAGCTTAGTAGGGGGCACTGAAGCTTTCTTT. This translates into CASSLVGGTEAFF.

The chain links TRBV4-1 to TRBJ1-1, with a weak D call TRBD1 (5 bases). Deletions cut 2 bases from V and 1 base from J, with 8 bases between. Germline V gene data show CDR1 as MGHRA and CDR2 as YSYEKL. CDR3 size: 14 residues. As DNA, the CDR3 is TGCGCCAGCAGCCAACCGGGACGGAACACTGAAGCTTTCTTT. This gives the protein CASSQPGRNTEAFF.

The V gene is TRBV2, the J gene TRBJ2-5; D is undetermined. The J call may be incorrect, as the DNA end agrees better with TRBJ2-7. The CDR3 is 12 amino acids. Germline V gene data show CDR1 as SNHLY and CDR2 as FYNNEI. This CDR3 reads CASSRTSYEQYF. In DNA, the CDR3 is TGTGCCAGCAGTCGGACCTCCTACGAGCAGTACTTC.

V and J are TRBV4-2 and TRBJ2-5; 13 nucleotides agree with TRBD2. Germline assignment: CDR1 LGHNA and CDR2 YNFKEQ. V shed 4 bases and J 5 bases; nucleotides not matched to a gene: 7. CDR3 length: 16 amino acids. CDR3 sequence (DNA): TGTGCCAGCAGCCGCGGACTAGCGGGGGAAATGGAGACCCAGTACTTC. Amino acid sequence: CASSRGLAGEMETQYF.

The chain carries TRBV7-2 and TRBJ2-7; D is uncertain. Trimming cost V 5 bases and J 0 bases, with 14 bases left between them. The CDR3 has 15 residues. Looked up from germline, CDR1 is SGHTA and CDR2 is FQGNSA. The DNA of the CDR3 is TGTGCCAGCAGCCCGCCCCCCCCTAGCTCCTACGAGCAGTACTTC. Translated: CASSPPPPSSYEQYF. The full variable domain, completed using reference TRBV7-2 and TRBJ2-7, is GAGVSQSPSNKVTEKGKDVELRCDPISGHTALYWYRQSLGQGLEFLIYFQGNSAPDKSGLPSDRFSAERTGGSVSTLTIQRTQQEDSAVYLCASSPPPPSSYEQYFGPGTRLTVT.

The chain's CDR3 is CASSSRGGQETQYF. The CDR3 bases are TGTGCCAGCAGCTCCAGGGGTGGTCAAGAGACCCAGTACTTC. This sequence joins TRBV5-4 and TRBJ2-5, with a tentative D call TRBD1 (6 bases). This CDR3 comprises 14 residues. Trimming removed 3 bases from V and 2 bases from J, with 11 bases in between. Germline V gene sequence: CDR1 SGHNT, CDR2 YYREEE (reference sequence).

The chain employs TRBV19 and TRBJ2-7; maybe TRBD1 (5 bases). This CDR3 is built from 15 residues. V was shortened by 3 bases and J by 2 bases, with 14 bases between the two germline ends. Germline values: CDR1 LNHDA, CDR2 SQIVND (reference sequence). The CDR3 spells CASSIRREITYEQYF. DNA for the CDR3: TGTGCCAGTAGTATTCGCAGGGAAATTACCTACGAGCAGTACTTC.

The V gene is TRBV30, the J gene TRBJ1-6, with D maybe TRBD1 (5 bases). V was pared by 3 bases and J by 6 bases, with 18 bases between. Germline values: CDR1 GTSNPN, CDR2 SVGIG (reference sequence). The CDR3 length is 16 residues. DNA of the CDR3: TGTGCCTGGAGGCCCAAACTAGGGGCAACTAATTCACCCCTCCACTTT. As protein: CAWRPKLGATNSPLHF.